Following are 30 T cell receptor beta chains from one sample sequenced in a study of blood T cell repertoires in COVID-19. Repertoires were generated with immunoSEQ multiplex PCR, while TCRdb's copy carries only in-frame clones and drops some. The table includes around 320,000 clones, roughly 89% detected once. The sample was PBMCs or T cells enriched from blood (not recorded which). These receptors all stem from a woman in her 50s who had been exposed to COVID-19.

As for this clone: Other DNA sequences in the sample encode the same CDR3. This chain uses TRBV7-2 with TRBJ1-2; 9 nucleotides line up with TRBD1. Unmatched junction bases numbered 2, after V lost 4 bases and J lost 2 bases. Germline V gene lookup returns CDR1 SGHTA and CDR2 FQGNSA. The CDR3 extends over 14 amino acids. This CDR3 reads CASSSDRGNYGYTF. The CDR3 DNA is TGTGCCAGCAGCTCGGACAGGGGAAACTATGGCTACACCTTC. Filled out from reference TRBV7-2 and TRBJ1-2, the complete variable domain reads GAGVSQSPSNKVTEKGKDVELRCDPISGHTALYWYRQSLGQGLEFLIYFQGNSAPDKSGLPSDRFSAERTGGSVSTLTIQRTQQEDSAVYLCASSSDRGNYGYTFGSGTRLTVV.

This clone appeared a few times. The same CDR3 arises from other DNA sequences in this sample as well. V usage is TRBV6-5 and J usage is TRBJ1-1; D might be TRBD1 (5 bases). Trimming removed 5 bases from V and 1 base from J, with 5 bases in between. Germline V gene lookup returns CDR1 MNHEY and CDR2 SVGAGI. This CDR3 has 12 residues. CDR3 in amino acids: CASSRGNTEAFF. CDR3 in DNA: TGTGCCAGCAGTAGGGGGAACACTGAAGCTTTCTTT.

The J gene is TRBJ1-1, the V gene TRBV10-3; D is ambiguous. This CDR3 is 13 amino acids long. Germline-derived CDR1 and CDR2 are ENHRY and SYGVKD. Trimming took off 4 bases at V and 0 bases at J, with 6 bases between the two ends. DNA of the CDR3: TGTGCCATCAGTGGAGTTTTGAACACTGAAGCTTTCTTT. This encodes CAISGVLNTEAFF.

The sample holds a few counts of this clone. The rearrangement uses TRBV6-5 and TRBJ2-1; 8 bases line up with TRBD1. Germline lookup yields CDR1 MNHEY and CDR2 SVGAGI. The CDR3 contains 13 residues. V was clipped by 7 bases and J by 7 bases; unmatched bases: 6. The CDR3 spells CASTDRAGNEQFF. Here the CDR3 DNA reads TGTGCCAGCACGGACAGGGCGGGGAATGAGCAGTTCTTC.

The rearrangement uses TRBV28 and TRBJ1-5; no clear D gene. This CDR3 contains 15 residues. Trimming removed 4 bases from V and 0 bases from J, with 10 bases in between. The V gene's germline CDR1 is MDHEN and CDR2 SYDVKM. The CDR3 DNA follows: TGTGCCAGCAGTTCGGAGGCCTATAGCAATCAGCCCCAGCATTTT. As protein: CASSSEAYSNQPQHF. Full variable domain (rest looked up from reference TRBV28 and TRBJ1-5): DVKVTQSSRYLVKRTGEKVFLECVQDMDHENMFWYRQDPGLGLRLIYFSYDVKMKEKGDIPEGYSVSREKKERFSLILESASTNQTSMYLCASSSEAYSNQPQHFGDGTRLSIL.

The J gene is TRBJ1-6, the V gene TRBV14; TRBD1 aligns across 8 bases. V shed 4 bases, J shed 13 bases, and the junction held 9 bases outside the gene matches. Germline-derived CDR1 and CDR2 are SGHDN and FVKESK. The CDR3 runs to 14 residues. The CDR3 nucleotides read TGTGCCAGCAGCCCACGGACAGGGTTTGAGCCCCTCCACTTT. Its translation is CASSPRTGFEPLHF.

J is TRBJ1-6 and V is TRBV19; no definite D call. CDR3 length: 14 amino acids. CDR1 is LNHDA, CDR2 SQIVND, per germline (reference sequence). The V end was cut by 6 bases, the J end by 2 bases, with 8 bases between. The CDR3 DNA sequence: TGTGCCAGTAGCACGCAGGCCTATAATTCACCCCTCCACTTT. The encoded protein is CASSTQAYNSPLHF.

The chain carries TRBV12-3 or TRBV12-4 and TRBJ1-2, with D possibly matching TRBD1 (5 bases). The CDR3 runs 13 residues. The V and J ends lost 2 bases and 9 bases respectively, with 13 bases between them. Here the CDR3 DNA reads TGTGCCAGCAGTTTAAGACAGATGAGAAGCTACACCTTC. Its protein product is CASSLRQMRSYTF.

The V gene is TRBV29-1, the J gene TRBJ2-7; D is undetermined. The V and J ends lost 5 bases and 0 bases respectively, with 11 bases between them. The germline V gene encodes CDR1 SQVTM and CDR2 ANQGSEA. The CDR3 is 13 amino acids. For the CDR3, the DNA is TGCAGCGTTATGACATCCGTCTCCTACGAGCAGTACTTC. This sequence encodes CSVMTSVSYEQYF.

Comments on this clone: An end of the junction does not agree with germline; a read error may underlie this. The chain combines TRBV28 with TRBJ1-1; 9 bases align to TRBD1. Looked up from germline, CDR1 is MDHEN and CDR2 is SYDVKM. The CDR3 spans 13 residues. CDR3 region: CASRDPGQGAPKF. The CDR3, as DNA: TGTGCCAGCAGGGACCCGGGACAGGGAGCTCCAAAGTTT.

In DNA form, the CDR3 reads TGCGCCAGCAGCCCGCCAAGTCGGGGGGAGCAGTTCTTC. Translation: CASSPPSRGEQFF. The chain carries TRBV4-1 and TRBJ2-1, with D tentatively TRBD2 (6 bases). The germline V and J ends were trimmed by 4 bases and 10 bases, with 14 bases remaining between them. The germline V gene has CDR1 MGHRA and CDR2 YSYEKL. The CDR3 contains 13 residues.

The chain couples TRBV2 to TRBJ2-1, with 7 bases lining up with TRBD1. V lost 5 bases and J lost 4; bases outside the gene matches: 8. The CDR3 loop spans 15 amino acids. CDR1 and CDR2 from the germline V gene are SNHLY and FYNNEI. The DNA of the CDR3 is TGTGCCAGCAGTCATGACAGGGCAGGGTACAATGAGCAGTTCTTC. Translation gives CASSHDRAGYNEQFF. Looking up the rest from reference TRBV2 and TRBJ2-1 gives the full variable domain: EPEVTQTPSHQVTQMGQEVILRCVPISNHLYFYWYRQILGQKVEFLVSFYNNEISEKSEIFDDQFSVERPDGSNFTLKIRSTKLEDSAMYFCASSHDRAGYNEQFFGPGTRLTVL.

The genes are TRBV3-1 (or the pseudogene TRBV3-2) and TRBJ2-6; possibly TRBD1 for D (6 bases). V lost 11 bases and J 4 bases, leaving 12 bases between the germline ends. The germline CDR1 and CDR2 sequences are LGHDT and YNNKEL (reference sequence). The CDR3 spans 13 residues. The CDR3 sequence is CAAGTSGANVLTF. The CDR3 DNA reads TGTGCCGCAGGGACATCCGGGGCCAACGTCCTGACTTTC.

The chain employs TRBV11-1 and TRBJ1-1; D is unclear. The CDR3 consists of 15 residues. The V gene lost 5 bases and the J gene lost 0 bases, with 13 bases spanning the gap. CDR1 and CDR2 (germline): SGHAT, FQDESV (reference sequence). The CDR3 bases are TGTGCCAGCAGCATCACAGATTTTATGAACACTGAAGCTTTCTTT. Its translation: CASSITDFMNTEAFF.

The rearrangement uses TRBV16 and TRBJ2-1; TRBD2 is a possible D gene (8 bases). This CDR3 region has 17 residues. V was trimmed by 4 bases and J by 7 bases, leaving 23 bases between them. Germline loops: CDR1 KGHSY, CDR2 FQNENV. As DNA, the CDR3 is TGTGCCAGCAGCCGCCAAGCATGGACAGGCGGGGGGAATGAGCAGTTCTTC. It encodes CASSRQAWTGGGNEQFF.

The J gene is TRBJ2-2, the V gene TRBV7-9; 11 bases map to TRBD1. This CDR3 spans 16 amino acids. CDR1 SEHNR and CDR2 FQNEAQ come from the germline V gene (reference sequence). V lost 3 bases and J lost 9; bases outside the gene matches: 9. CDR3 coding DNA: TGTGCCAGCAGCTTTCCCCCTGGACAGGGGGCCAGGGAGCTGTTTTTT. Amino acid sequence: CASSFPPGQGARELFF. Variable domain in full (rest from reference TRBV7-9 and TRBJ2-2): DTGVSQNPRHKITKRGQNVTFRCDPISEHNRLYWYRQTLGQGPEFLTYFQNEAQLEKSRLLSDRFSAERPKGSFSTLEIQRTEQGDSAMYLCASSFPPGQGARELFFGEGSRLTVL.

The table lists this clone with a count of one. V is TRBV15 and J is TRBJ1-2; no definite D call. Germline CDR1 is LNHNV and CDR2 is YYDKDF (reference sequence). The V gene lost 0 bases and the J gene lost 2 bases, with 7 bases spanning the gap. The CDR3 contains 14 residues. The CDR3 coding sequence is TGTGCCACCAGCAGAGATCGCCAGAACTATGGCTACACCTTC. This codes for CATSRDRQNYGYTF.

The chain uses TRBV10-2 and TRBJ2-7, with D perhaps TRBD1 (6 bases). Germline values: CDR1 WSHSY, CDR2 SAAADI. The CDR3 has 13 amino acids. The germline V and J ends were trimmed by 11 bases and 4 bases, with 18 bases remaining between them. The CDR3 coding sequence is TGCGCCCTCCAGGGGCAGGCGGGTTACGAGCAGTACTTC. It is translated as CALQGQAGYEQYF.

The chain carries TRBV20-1 and TRBJ2-7; TRBD1 is a possible D gene (7 bases). V lost 4 bases and J 6 bases, leaving 10 bases between the germline ends. Germline lookup yields CDR1 DFQATT and CDR2 SNEGSKA (reference sequence). The CDR3 has 11 residues. CDR3 loop: CSATQGGEQYF. CDR3 in DNA: TGCAGTGCTACTCAGGGGGGCGAGCAGTACTTC.

V is TRBV2 and J is TRBJ2-5; 8 bases match TRBD2. Trimming removed 8 bases from V and 3 bases from J; junction bases left unmatched: 2. The CDR3 extends over 12 amino acids. CDR1 and CDR2 from the germline V gene are SNHLY and FYNNEI. The CDR3 DNA follows: TGTGCCAGCGCGCGGGGGGAAGAGACCCAGTACTTC. Encoded protein: CASARGEETQYF. Looking up the rest from reference TRBV2 and TRBJ2-5 gives the full variable domain: EPEVTQTPSHQVTQMGQEVILRCVPISNHLYFYWYRQILGQKVEFLVSFYNNEISEKSEIFDDQFSVERPDGSNFTLKIRSTKLEDSAMYFCASARGEETQYFGPGTRLLVL.

This chain uses TRBV7-9 with TRBJ1-1, with TRBD1 identical over 7 bases. V lost 2 bases and J lost 7; bases outside the gene matches: 7. CDR3 length: 14 amino acids. The germline CDR1 and CDR2 sequences are SEHNR and FQNEAQ (reference sequence). The CDR3 nucleotides are TGTGCCAGCAGCTTAATAGGGGGCTCAGGTGAAGCTTTCTTT. Amino acid sequence: CASSLIGGSGEAFF.

The rearrangement joins TRBV11-2 to TRBJ2-3, with 9 bases lining up with TRBD1. The length of the CDR3 is 15 residues. Germline CDR1 reads SGHAT; CDR2 reads FQNNGV. Trimming cost V 3 bases and J 3 bases; bases outside gene matches: 4. DNA of the CDR3: TGTGCCAGCAGCTTGGGGGACAGGGAGACAGATACGCAGTATTTT. Residues: CASSLGDRETDTQYF.

V and J are TRBV29-1 and TRBJ2-7, with 8 bases matching TRBD1. Looked up from germline, CDR1 is SQVTM and CDR2 is ANQGSEA. After removal of 4 bases from V and 2 bases from J, the junction contained 7 bases not matched to a gene. The CDR3 totals 14 residues. The CDR3 spells CSVVGQGVTYEQYF. The DNA for the CDR3 is TGCAGCGTTGTTGGACAGGGTGTAACCTACGAGCAGTACTTC.

V and J are TRBV28 and TRBJ1-2; TRBD1 matches 9 bases. Germline CDR1 MDHEN, CDR2 SYDVKM. V trimming: 4 bases; J trimming: 2 bases; junction bases outside the gene matches: 2. There are 14 residues in the CDR3. This CDR3 reads CASSSGTGNYGYTF. Written as DNA, the CDR3 is TGTGCCAGCAGTTCCGGGACAGGGAACTATGGCTACACCTTC.

This clone occurred a few times. The chain combines TRBV20-1 with TRBJ1-3; D call uncertain. The V gene lost 3 bases and the J gene lost 0 bases, with 12 bases spanning the gap. Germline V lookup: CDR1 DFQATT, CDR2 SNEGSKA (reference sequence). The CDR3 covers 15 residues. DNA of the CDR3: TGCAGTGCTAGTATAGCGGGAAACTCTGGAAACACCATATATTTT. Amino acid sequence: CSASIAGNSGNTIYF.

The chain is built from TRBV5-1 and TRBJ1-3; the match to TRBD1 covers 8 bases. With 7 bases clipped from V and 3 bases from J, the junction kept 27 bases outside the gene matches. Germline CDR1 reads SGHRS; CDR2 reads YFSETQ. CDR3 size: 21 residues. This chain's CDR3 is CASPLHTPGQAVDGRGNTIYF. CDR3 nucleotide sequence: TGCGCCAGCCCTTTACATACCCCGGGACAGGCGGTTGATGGACGTGGAAACACCATATATTTT.

The V call is TRBV7-9, the J call TRBJ1-1, with 9 nucleotides matching TRBD1. The V segment lost 5 bases and the J segment 4 bases; nucleotides outside the gene matches: 8. The V gene's germline CDR1 is SEHNR and CDR2 FQNEAQ (reference sequence). This CDR3 region has 15 residues. The CDR3 nucleotides are TGTGCCAGCAGCACAACTGACAGGGGGTTCACTGAAGCTTTCTTT. It yields the protein CASSTTDRGFTEAFF.

The chain employs TRBV12-3 or TRBV12-4 and TRBJ2-7, with 7 positions matching TRBD2. This CDR3 contains 13 residues. J was trimmed by 3 bases and V by 6 bases; bases with no gene match: 5. The CDR3 DNA reads as TGTGCCAGCAGGTGGGAGGGGAGCTACGAGCAGTACTTC. Protein product: CASRWEGSYEQYF.

The chain recombines TRBV5-1 with TRBJ2-7; TRBD1 might be the D (5 bases). The germline gives CDR1 SGHRS, CDR2 YFSETQ. Trimming cost V 4 bases and J 0 bases, with 20 bases left between them. The CDR3 totals 17 residues. In nucleotides, the CDR3 is TGCGCCAGCAGCCGCTATACAGGTTCCGACAGCTCCTACGAGCAGTACTTC. It translates to CASSRYTGSDSSYEQYF. Combining the CDR3 with reference TRBV5-1 and TRBJ2-7 gives the whole variable domain KAGVTQTPRYLIKTRGQQVTLSCSPISGHRSVSWYQQTPGQGLQFLFEYFSETQRNKGNFPGRFSGRQFSNSRSEMNVSTLELGDSALYLCASSRYTGSDSSYEQYFGPGTRLTVT.

The chain is built from TRBV5-8 and TRBJ2-3, with 10 bases that match TRBD2. The V gene end was trimmed by 6 bases and the J gene end by 3 bases; junction bases not matched to a gene: 7. The germline V gene encodes CDR1 SGHTS and CDR2 YDEGEE. This CDR3 has 15 residues. The CDR3 spells CASIPLAGATDTQYF. The CDR3 DNA reads TGTGCCAGCATCCCCCTAGCGGGGGCGACAGATACGCAGTATTTT.